These 8 T cell receptor beta chains were sequenced from one sample in a study of T cell responses to AZD1222 COVID-19 vaccine. The table came from immunoSEQ multiplex PCR; TCRdb's copy has only in-frame clones and leaves some out. Seen here are about 180,000 clones, 90% to 95% observed once, and the top ten hold roughly 1%. The source material was peripheral blood, sampled 28 days after the second dose of the MenACWY control vaccine. These receptors all stem from an adult who received the MenACWY meningococcal vaccine as a control.

The V call is TRBV28, the J call TRBJ2-6, with D possibly being TRBD1 (5 bases). The CDR3 loop spans 16 amino acids. From germline, CDR1 is MDHEN and CDR2 SYDVKM. V was pared by 5 bases and J by 0 bases, with 11 bases between. The CDR3 loop is CASSPDRPSGANVLTF. In DNA, the CDR3 is TGTGCCAGCAGTCCAGACAGACCCTCTGGGGCCAACGTCCTGACTTTC.

V gene TRBV3-1 (or the pseudogene TRBV3-2) combines with J gene TRBJ1-1, with D perhaps matching TRBD1 (5 bases). Germline V CDR1 and CDR2: LGHDT, YNNKEL (reference sequence). Trimming took off 4 bases at V and 4 bases at J, with 16 bases between the two ends. The CDR3 is made up of 15 amino acids. DNA of the CDR3: TGTGCCAGCAGCCTTACAGGCTGGCGTGGCACTGAAGCTTTCTTT. It translates to CASSLTGWRGTEAFF.

This clone was detected a few times. The V and J genes are TRBV7-9 and TRBJ2-7; D uncertain. V lost 1 base and J 0 bases, leaving 7 bases between the germline ends. CDR1 is SEHNR, CDR2 FQNEAQ, per germline (reference sequence). The CDR3 totals 14 residues. CDR3 nucleotides: TGTGCCAGCAGCTTAGGCAGGACCTCCTACGAGCAGTACTTC. Amino acids: CASSLGRTSYEQYF.

The chain couples TRBV24-1 to TRBJ1-2, with D unclear. Germline V lookup: CDR1 KGHDR, CDR2 SFDVKD. The CDR3 has 17 amino acids. V was clipped by 3 bases and J by 5 bases, with 21 bases between them. For the CDR3, the DNA is TGTGCCACCAGTGATCCGTCAGGCCGTAACCAATCATATGGCTACACCTTC. As protein: CATSDPSGRNQSYGYTF.

The rearrangement links TRBV6-2 or TRBV6-3 to TRBJ2-3; D might be TRBD2 (6 bases). The length of the CDR3 is 18 residues. The germline V gene encodes CDR1 MNHEY and CDR2 SVGEGT. V was trimmed by 0 bases and J by 2 bases, leaving 18 bases between them. The chain's CDR3 is CASSYSIHGGPYTDTQYF. The CDR3 DNA reads as TGTGCCAGCAGTTACTCGATCCACGGGGGTCCTTACACAGATACGCAGTATTTT.

The chain carries TRBV19 and TRBJ2-7; maybe TRBD1 (7 bases). The germline gives CDR1 LNHDA, CDR2 SQIVND (reference sequence). The CDR3 loop spans 14 amino acids. V was clipped by 5 bases and J by 3 bases, with 14 bases between them. CDR3 sequence (DNA): TGTGCCAGTAGTCCCCCCCAGGGGGGCTACGAGCAGTACTTC. It is translated as CASSPPQGGYEQYF. The full variable domain, rest sourced from reference TRBV19 and TRBJ2-7, is DGGITQSPKYLFRKEGQNVTLSCEQNLNHDAMYWYRQDPGQGLRLIYYSQIVNDFQKGDIAEGYSVSREKKESFPLTVTSAQKNPTAFYLCASSPPQGGYEQYFGPGTRLTVT.

J is TRBJ1-2 and V is TRBV28, with 9 bases identical to TRBD1. The CDR3 consists of 15 residues. V shed 2 bases and J 4 bases; nucleotides not matched to a gene: 5. Germline CDR1 is MDHEN and CDR2 is SYDVKM. In DNA, the CDR3 is TGTGCCAGCAGTTTACATGGGACAGGGTCCTATGGCTACACCTTC. Translation: CASSLHGTGSYGYTF.

V usage is TRBV6-5 and J usage is TRBJ1-5; weak D call: TRBD1 (6 bases). Trimming stripped 8 bases from V and 3 bases from J, with 17 bases between. In germline, CDR1 is MNHEY, CDR2 SVGAGI. This CDR3 region has 15 residues. The DNA for the CDR3 is TGTGCCAGCTTACCGGGGGGGGCGAACAATCAGCCCCAGCATTTT. Translating gives CASLPGGANNQPQHF.